Listed below are T cell receptor beta chains from one sample, sequenced in a study of Tregs in tolerant kidney transplant recipients. Here immunoSEQ multiplex PCR was the method, and the copy in TCRdb shows in-frame clones only, minus some. The repertoire holds around 50,000 clones, around nine tenths seen once, with about 16% in the top ten. The sequencing here drew on CD8+ T cells from blood (PBMCs), taken 12 months after the transplant. The receptors were gathered from a human patient who received a combined kidney and bone marrow transplant. Some T cells may be supplied by the graft donor. Both conserved end residues are part of each CDR3. A D gene is named only where the DNA matches it firmly. Clone size, where shown, is once, few, many, or a class for clones that have expanded.

TRBJ2-1	TRBV11-3	NA	NA	CASSLEHRARVNEQFF	TGTGCCAGCAGCTTAGAGCACAGGGCCCGGGTTAATGAGCAGTTCTTC
TRBJ1-6	TRBV7-9	NA	NA	CASSTTDVGDSPLHF	TGTGCCAGCAGTACAACGGACGTGGGAGATTCACCCCTCCACTTT
TRBJ2-7	TRBV4-1	TRBD2	NA	CASSQDGAGGYEQYF	TGCGCCAGCAGCCAAGATGGCGCGGGGGGGTACGAGCAGTACTTC
TRBJ1-2	TRBV5-6	NA	NA	CASSSGNYGYTF	TGTGCCAGCAGCTCAGGAAACTATGGCTACACCTTC
TRBJ1-1	TRBV19	NA	NA	CASSIAQASYLNTEAFF	TGTGCCAGTAGTATAGCCCAGGCTTCCTACTTGAACACTGAAGCTTTCTTT
TRBJ2-7	TRBV19	NA	NA	CASSQVEYEQYF	TGTGCCAGTAGTCAGGTAGAGTACGAGCAGTACTTC
TRBJ2-1	TRBV6-5	TRBD2	NA	CASSYRTSGGASEQFF	TGTGCCAGCAGTTACAGGACTAGCGGGGGGGCGTCTGAGCAGTTCTTC
TRBJ1-1	TRBV14	NA	NA	CASSQGGNTEAFF	TGTGCCAGCAGCCAGGGAGGGAACACTGAAGCTTTCTTT
TRBJ2-7	TRBV4-2	NA	NA	CASSQVDSSTYEQYF	TGTGCCAGCAGCCAAGTGGACAGTTCCACCTACGAGCAGTACTTC
TRBJ2-7	TRBV5-4	NA	NA	CASSLRGSYEQYF	TGTGCCAGCAGCTTGCGCGGTAGCTACGAGCAGTACTTC
TRBJ2-2	TRBV9	NA	once	CASSRTGELFF	TGTGCCAGCAGCCGGACCGGGGAGCTGTTTTTT
TRBJ2-5	TRBV19	TRBD1	NA	CASSNMDRGPQETQYF	TGTGCCAGTAGTAACATGGACAGGGGCCCCCAAGAGACCCAGTACTTC
TRBJ1-2	TRBV7-9	TRBD1	NA	CASSQGQTNYGYTF	TGTGCCAGCAGCCAGGGACAGACCAACTATGGCTACACCTTC
TRBJ2-2	TRBV15	NA	NA	CATSRDRNTGELFF	TGTGCCACCAGCAGAGATCGGAACACCGGGGAGCTGTTTTTT
TRBJ2-3	TRBV28	NA	NA	CASSLAGTHYTDTQYF	TGTGCCAGCAGCCTTGCCGGGACTCACTACACAGATACGCAGTATTTT
TRBJ2-3	TRBV13	TRBD1	NA	CASSSPDRGTDTQYF	TGTGCCAGCAGCTCCCCGGACAGGGGGACAGATACGCAGTATTTT
TRBJ2-7	TRBV7-7	TRBD1	NA	CASSIPGQSNEQYF	TGTGCCAGCAGCATCCCGGGACAGTCCAACGAGCAGTACTTC
TRBJ2-7	TRBV9	NA	NA	CASSRGSGGYEQYF	TGTGCCAGCAGCCGGGGGTCAGGGGGGTACGAGCAGTACTTC
TRBJ1-5	TRBV4-1	NA	once	CASSQVRVDGQPQHF	TGCGCCAGCAGCCAAGTCAGGGTTGACGGTCAGCCCCAGCATTTT
TRBJ2-2	TRBV15	TRBD1	once	CATSTWTGNTGELFF	TGTGCCACCAGCACCTGGACAGGGAACACCGGGGAGCTGTTTTTT
TRBJ2-7	TRBV5-1	TRBD1	NA	CASSFGQGLKEQYF	TGCGCCAGCAGCTTCGGACAGGGGTTGAAAGAGCAGTACTTC
TRBJ2-5	TRBV25-1	TRBD1	NA	CASSERGPETQYF	TGTGCCAGCAGTGAAAGGGGGCCCGAGACCCAGTACTTC
TRBJ2-7	TRBV5-4	TRBD2	NA	CASSLSGSSYEQYF	TGTGCCAGCAGCTTGAGCGGGAGCAGCTACGAGCAGTACTTC
TRBJ2-7	TRBV19	NA	NA	CASSISDGIYEQYF	TGTGCCAGTAGTATTTCGGACGGGATATACGAGCAGTACTTC
TRBJ1-2	TRBV9	TRBD1	NA	CASSVGTGGAYGYTF	TGTGCCAGCAGCGTAGGGACAGGGGGCGCGTATGGCTACACCTTC
TRBJ1-1	TRBV2	TRBD1	NA	CASTIDLTGLGTEAFF	TGTGCCAGCACCATTGACTTGACAGGGCTAGGCACTGAAGCTTTCTTT